This T cell receptor (beta chain) comes out of a study of blood T cell repertoires in COVID-19. Study at large: COVID-19 samples collected from the United States, Italy and Spain covered acute and convalescent phases.

The ends were cut back, 0 bases at V and 8 bases at J, with 11 bases in the middle. The CDR3 totals 15 residues. The germline gives CDR1 SGHTA, CDR2 FQGNSA. Source study methods: Estimation of nucleated cell counts was performed using reference gene primer amplification. Clones were read by immunoSEQ multiplex PCR, and TCRdb kept only the in-frame ones, dropping some. V and J calls and clone size are given by that table; D and trimming were obtained from the DNA. The data contain 150,000 to 200,000 clones, roughly 80% of them singletons. This TCR was recovered from an elderly woman with acute or convalescent COVID-19. The sample comprised peripheral blood. The genes are TRBV7-2 and TRBJ1-6; D possibly corresponds to TRBD1 (6 bases). CDR3 DNA: TGTGCCAGCAGCTTAGCGGGGGCCGACGATTCACCCCTCCACTTT. Translating gives CASSLAGADDSPLHF. The whole variable domain, filled in from reference TRBV7-2 and TRBJ1-6, reads GAGVSQSPSNKVTEKGKDVELRCDPISGHTALYWYRQSLGQGLEFLIYFQGNSAPDKSGLPSDRFSAERTGGSVSTLTIQRTQQEDSAVYLCASSLAGADDSPLHFGNGTRLTVT.